Below, 21 T cell receptor beta chains from the same sample are listed, as sequenced in a study of T cells in narcolepsy. The protocol was immunoSEQ multiplex PCR, while the TCRdb copy is restricted to in-frame clones and leaves out a portion. The sample consists of more than 8,000 clones, 70% of them appearing once. Sample: CD45RA- memory CD8+ T cells from PBMCs. All receptors come from a human donor with narcolepsy.

The genes are TRBV5-1 and TRBJ2-1, with 8 bases lining up with TRBD2. The germline CDR1 and CDR2 sequences are SGHRS and YFSETQ. The CDR3 covers 15 residues. The ends lost 1 base at V and 3 bases at J; junction bases unmatched: 3. CDR3 sequence: CASSLSGGLYNEQFF. The CDR3 DNA reads as TGCGCCAGCAGCTTGAGCGGGGGACTCTACAATGAGCAGTTCTTC.

The chain uses TRBV2 and TRBJ2-7; TRBD2 might be the D (6 bases). Trimming removed 6 bases from V and 3 bases from J, with 12 bases in between. The CDR3 covers 13 residues. In germline, CDR1 is SNHLY, CDR2 FYNNEI. CDR3 coding DNA: TGTGCCAGCAGGGCGGGACCCTTCTACGAGCAGTACTTC. As protein: CASRAGPFYEQYF.

This clone was recorded only once. The chain employs TRBV28 and TRBJ2-3; D uncertain. The CDR3 sequence is 12 residues long. Germline loops: CDR1 MDHEN, CDR2 SYDVKM. V lost 3 bases and J lost 6, with 7 bases in between. The CDR3 nucleotides are TGTGCCAGCAGTTTGGATGGGGATACGCAGTATTTT. This codes for CASSLDGDTQYF.

In its sample, this clone was seen a few times. J is TRBJ2-7 and V is TRBV27; 8 bases line up with TRBD2. The CDR3 length is 13 residues. Germline V lookup: CDR1 MNHEY, CDR2 SMNVEV (reference sequence). The V and J ends lost 8 bases and 4 bases, in that order; junction bases with no gene match: 7. The CDR3 sequence is CASSLSGIYEQYF. CDR3 bases: TGTGCCAGCTCACTTAGCGGGATTTACGAGCAGTACTTC.

The gene calls are TRBV2 and TRBJ1-3, with D perhaps TRBD1 (6 bases). V was cut by 2 bases and J by 0 bases, with 8 bases left in between. The CDR3 spans 15 residues. Germline V CDR1 and CDR2: SNHLY, FYNNEI. The CDR3 bases are TGTGCCAGCAGTGAACAGGGGTACTCTGGAAACACCATATATTTT. Its translation: CASSEQGYSGNTIYF.

The chain recombines TRBV6-5 with TRBJ2-1; TRBD2 matches at 7 bases. Germline V gene data show CDR1 as MNHEY and CDR2 as SVGAGI. With V trimmed by 2 bases and J by 3 bases, 4 bases remained unmatched. The CDR3 runs 15 residues. In DNA form, the CDR3 reads TGTGCCAGCAGTTACATCCGGGGGGTCTACAATGAGCAGTTCTTC. Its translation is CASSYIRGVYNEQFF.

There are a few counts of this clone. This chain joins TRBV7-2 and TRBJ2-5; TRBD2 agrees at 7 bases. After removal of 2 bases from V and 5 bases from J, the junction contained 5 bases not matched to a gene. Germline CDR1 and CDR2: SGHTA and FQGNSA. There are 14 residues in the CDR3. CDR3 coding DNA: TGTGCCAGCAGCTTACCCTGGGGGGGGGAGACCCAGTACTTC. Translation gives CASSLPWGGETQYF.

The V and J genes are TRBV4-1 and TRBJ1-5, with TRBD1 as a possible D gene (5 bases). The germline CDR1 and CDR2 sequences are MGHRA and YSYEKL. The CDR3 length is 17 residues. V lost 1 base and J 1 base, leaving 14 bases between the germline ends. CDR3 sequence (DNA): TGCGCCAGCAGCCAAGGGGACGGGCGGGAGAGCAATCAGCCCCAGCATTTT. This gives the protein CASSQGDGRESNQPQHF.

This clone was counted a few times. The chain joins TRBV4-3 to TRBJ1-1; TRBD1 is a possible D gene (6 bases). The CDR3 runs to 14 residues. Between the trimmed V and J ends, which lost 0 bases and 2 bases, there was a span of 7 bases. Germline values: CDR1 LGHNA, CDR2 YSLEER. The CDR3 is CASSQEGGNTEAFF. In nucleotides, the CDR3 is TGCGCCAGCAGCCAAGAAGGGGGTAACACTGAAGCTTTCTTT.

The chain is built from TRBV12-5 and TRBJ2-1; 7 bases line up with TRBD1. The CDR3 loop spans 11 amino acids. V was pared by 6 bases and J by 13 bases, with 6 bases of the junction left unmatched. The germline V gene encodes CDR1 LGHNT and CDR2 FRNRAP. CDR3 loop: CASGLGTDQFF. The CDR3 DNA reads TGTGCTAGTGGCCTGGGGACAGATCAGTTCTTC.

This clone has only one observation. The CDR3 bases are TGTGCCAGCAGCTTCGACGGGCAAGGCGAAGAGCAGTACTTC. Translating it yields CASSFDGQGEEQYF. This sequence joins TRBV7-3 and TRBJ2-7, with D uncertain. CDR1 is SGHTA and CDR2 is FQGTGA in the germline V gene. V lost 3 bases to trimming and J lost 7 bases, with 16 bases between them. The CDR3 contains 14 residues.

This clone was found a few times. V gene TRBV6-4 combines with J gene TRBJ1-6; unclear D gene. This CDR3 comprises 15 residues. Trimming removed 3 bases from V and 7 bases from J, with 13 bases in between. Germline-derived CDR1 and CDR2 are MRHNA and SNTAGT. The CDR3 coding sequence is TGTGCCAGCAGTGAGGCGACATCCGGCAATTCACCCCTCCACTTT. Encoded protein: CASSEATSGNSPLHF.

This clone was counted between two and nine times. V usage is TRBV6-1 and J usage is TRBJ1-1; D is undetermined. CDR1 MNHNS and CDR2 SASEGT come from the germline V gene. This CDR3 region has 15 residues. Trimming cost V 2 bases and J 4 bases, with 14 bases left between them. CDR3 sequence: CASSESPGESTEAFF. The CDR3 DNA follows: TGTGCCAGCAGTGAATCCCCGGGAGAGAGCACTGAAGCTTTCTTT.

J is TRBJ2-7 and V is TRBV11-2; D gene uncertain. The CDR3 is 12 residues long. Between the trimmed V and J ends, which lost 1 base and 3 bases, there was a span of 4 bases. CDR1 and CDR2 from the germline V gene are SGHAT and FQNNGV. This CDR3 is CASSLVSYEQYF. The CDR3 region has the DNA TGTGCCAGCAGCTTAGTCAGCTACGAGCAGTACTTC.

The chain uses TRBV7-8 and TRBJ2-1; 14 bases align to TRBD2. J was trimmed by 8 bases and V by 5 bases; bases with no gene match: 8. CDR1 SGHVS and CDR2 FQNEAQ come from the germline V gene. This CDR3 contains 16 residues. In DNA, the CDR3 is TGTGCCAGCAGCGGCCCGGGACTAGCGGGAGCCCATGAGCAGTTCTTC. This gives the protein CASSGPGLAGAHEQFF.

This chain joins TRBV28 and TRBJ2-3; D gene uncertain. Per germline, CDR1 MDHEN and CDR2 SYDVKM. The V end lost 3 bases, the J end lost 4 bases, and 11 bases lay between the germline ends. The CDR3 extends over 14 amino acids. The CDR3 loop reads CASSLVTGPDTQYF. The CDR3, as DNA: TGTGCCAGCAGTTTGGTCACCGGCCCAGATACGCAGTATTTT.

The chain couples TRBV9 to TRBJ2-1; possibly TRBD1 for D (7 bases). V was pared by 4 bases and J by 5 bases, with 19 bases between. Germline values: CDR1 SGDLS, CDR2 YYNGEE. The CDR3 is 16 amino acids. The CDR3 reads CASSPRGRSSNNEQFF. DNA for the CDR3: TGTGCCAGCAGCCCCAGGGGGAGGTCCAGCAACAATGAGCAGTTCTTC.

The chain carries TRBV7-9 and TRBJ2-7; the D gene could be TRBD1 or TRBD2 (5 bases each). CDR1 and CDR2 (germline): SEHNR, FQNEAQ (reference sequence). The CDR3 runs to 13 residues. V gave up 5 bases and J gave up 2 bases, with 10 bases separating them. The CDR3 DNA is TGTGCCAGCAGCCGGGGCACAGCCTACGAGCAGTACTTC. Translated: CASSRGTAYEQYF.

V is TRBV19 and J is TRBJ2-1, with 10 positions matching TRBD2. Per the germline V gene, CDR1 is LNHDA and CDR2 is SQIVND (reference sequence). This CDR3 region has 15 residues. After removal of 8 bases from V and 3 bases from J, the junction contained 7 bases not matched to a gene. The CDR3 region has the DNA TGTGCCAGTTCCTCCGGGACTAGCGACTACAATGAGCAGTTCTTC. Its protein is CASSSGTSDYNEQFF.

The chain is built from TRBV4-3 and TRBJ2-1, with a weak D call TRBD2 (5 bases). V was trimmed by 0 bases and J by 0 bases, leaving 9 bases between them. There are 16 residues in the CDR3. The germline CDR1 and CDR2 sequences are LGHNA and YSLEER. The CDR3 nucleotides read TGCGCCAGCAGCCAAGAGGCTAGCTCCTCCTACAATGAGCAGTTCTTC. Protein sequence: CASSQEASSSYNEQFF.

This clone came up many times. Within the sample, other DNA sequences also encode this same CDR3. This CDR3 reads CASSSGAPGGEQYF. Here the CDR3 DNA reads TGTGCCAGCAGCTCGGGGGCTCCGGGGGGCGAGCAGTACTTC. V and J are TRBV5-6 and TRBJ2-7, with a weak D call TRBD2 (7 bases). This CDR3 contains 14 residues. Per the germline V gene, CDR1 is SGHDT and CDR2 is YYEEEE. V lost 3 bases and J lost 6, with 16 bases in between.